This T cell receptor (beta chain) derives from a study of early T cells in non-severe SARS-CoV-2 infection. The protocol attached unique molecular identifiers to individual cDNA molecules. TCRdb used MiXCR to reprocess the 5' RACE reads, holding one entry per CDR3 protein. There are fewer than 80,000 distinct CDR3 sequences in the sample; 12% occur only once, and about 4% lies in the top ten. This CDR3 region has 14 residues. Per germline, CDR1 DFQATT and CDR2 SNEGSKA (reference sequence). The ends were cut back, 1 base at V and 0 bases at J, with 10 bases in the middle. The sample consisted of whole blood. The sequence came from an adult who was a healthcare worker with PCR-confirmed SARS-CoV-2 infection or an uninfected control (not recorded which). The rearrangement links TRBV20-1 to TRBJ2-7; unclear D gene. The CDR3 nucleotides are TGCAGTGCTAGAGGTACCGGGTCCTCCTACGAGCAGTACTTC. Amino acids: CSARGTGSSYEQYF.